This T cell receptor beta chain was captured in a study of OX40 agonist ivuxolimab in advanced cancers. CDR3 length equals 16 residues. Germline CDR1 is LNHDA and CDR2 is SQIVND (reference sequence). Trimming took 6 bases from V and 3 from J; bases not matched to a gene: 11. Clones were sequenced by immunoSEQ multiplex PCR, and TCRdb holds only the in-frame ones, with some missing. The table lists more than 70,000 clones, just over 90% of them singletons. This chain links TRBV19 with TRBJ1-5; 7 bases align to TRBD1. The sequences come from CD4+ or CD8+ T cells sorted from blood, collected in a trial of the OX40 agonist ivuxolimab. The sequence came from an adult with an advanced solid tumor such as melanoma, head and neck, liver or kidney cancer. The CDR3 bases are TGTGCCAGTAGCAGGGTCCCGGGACAGTTCAATCAGCCCCAGCATTTT. It specifies CASSRVPGQFNQPQHF.